The rows below give T cell receptor beta chains drawn from one sample of a study of T cell responses to AZD1222 COVID-19 vaccine. Some clones are missing from TCRdb's copy, which holds only in-frame ones; the method was immunoSEQ multiplex PCR. The data contain around 120,000 clones, 80% to 90% of them singletons. The sequences come from peripheral blood, collected on day 0 of MenACWY control vaccination. Receptors originate from an adult in good health. The CDR3 runs from the conserved cysteine through the conserved F or W. Each record gives: V gene, clone size, J gene, D gene, CDR3 DNA, CDR3 protein. A D gene is named only where the DNA matches it firmly. Where a row states a size, it is once, few, many or the class of an expanded clone; other rows omit it.

TRBV5-1	.	TRBJ2-3	.	TGCGCCAGCAGCTTTGTTGGTGGACAGACTAGCACAGATACGCAGTATTTT	CASSFVGGQTSTDTQYF
TRBV19	.	TRBJ2-7	TRBD1	TGTGCCAGTAGTATAGCGGCGACAGGGCGCTACGAGCAGTACTTC	CASSIAATGRYEQYF
TRBV19	.	TRBJ1-5	.	TGTGCCAGTAGTATTCCCCGGGACGGCTATCAGCCCCAGCATTTT	CASSIPRDGYQPQHF
TRBV15	.	TRBJ1-6	.	TGTGCCACGAAACTGGAGGGTGCAAGTTCACCCCTCCACTTT	CATKLEGASSPLHF
TRBV18	.	TRBJ1-1	.	TGTGCCAGCTCACCAGGATGGGACATGAACACTGAAGCTTTCTTT	CASSPGWDMNTEAFF
TRBV10-2	.	TRBJ1-5	TRBD1	TGCGCCAGCAGTGCACAGGGGCTCGGTCAGCCCCAGCATTTT	CASSAQGLGQPQHF
TRBV6-2/TRBV6-3	.	TRBJ1-1	TRBD1	TGTGCCAGCAGTCCCCTACAGGGGGCACGGGATGAAGCTTTCTTT	CASSPLQGARDEAFF
TRBV4-2	.	TRBJ1-6	TRBD1	TGTGCCAGCAGCCCCGGGACAGGGAACATCCCCCTCCACTTT	CASSPGTGNIPLHF
TRBV28	once	TRBJ1-2	TRBD1	TGTGCCAGCAGGATAAGACGGACAGGGGCACCTATCTATGGCTACACCTTC	CASRIRRTGAPIYGYTF
TRBV18	.	TRBJ1-4	.	TGTGCCAGCTCACAGGGACTCTGGAATGAAAAACTGTTTTTT	CASSQGLWNEKLFF
TRBV6-2/TRBV6-3	.	TRBJ2-5	TRBD2	TGTGCCAGCAGTTTTCCCGGGGGGATACGTTTCGAAGAGACCCAGTACTTC	CASSFPGGIRFEETQYF
TRBV7-6	.	TRBJ2-4	.	TGTGCCAGCAGCCCCGGTGGGGGGTCCCTTTTTTTGGGGTCCAAAAACATTCAGTACTTC	CASSPGGGSLFLGSKNIQYF
TRBV29-1	few	TRBJ1-2	.	TGCAGCGTTGCGGACGCAGGGGTCTACACCTTC	CSVADAGVYTF
TRBV5-6	.	TRBJ1-2	TRBD1	TGTGCCAGCAGCTTGGGGACAGGGTCTGGCTACACCTTC	CASSLGTGSGYTF
TRBV2	.	TRBJ1-4	.	TGTGCCAGCAGGGCGGGGAGGGCGCGTGAAAAACTGTTTTTT	CASRAGRAREKLFF
TRBV4-1	.	TRBJ1-1	TRBD1	TGCGCCAGCAGCCAAGCTTATACCCAGGGGGGCAACACTGAAGCTTTCTTT	CASSQAYTQGGNTEAFF
TRBV27	.	TRBJ1-1	.	TGTGCCAGCACCCTAAGGGGGTGGGATCGGAACACTGAAGCTTTCTTT	CASTLRGWDRNTEAFF
TRBV7-2	.	TRBJ1-2	.	TGTGCCAGCAGCTCCGTATTGCAGGGTGGTGGCTACACCTTC	CASSSVLQGGGYTF
TRBV20-1	.	TRBJ2-3	TRBD2	TGCAGTGCTAGTCCTAGCGGGGGGGTTTTCACAGATACGCAGTATTTT	CSASPSGGVFTDTQYF
TRBV13	.	TRBJ2-7	.	TGTGCCAGCAGGAGGTTGACAGGCGCCTACGAGCAGTACTTC	CASRRLTGAYEQYF
TRBV29-1	.	TRBJ1-4	.	TGCAGCGTTCGGGGGACTCCCCCTTTAGCAACTAATGAAAAACTGTTTTTT	CSVRGTPPLATNEKLFF
TRBV4-3	.	TRBJ2-2	.	TGCGCCAGCAGCCAACAGGGAGGATTTGACACCGGGGAGCTGTTTTTT	CASSQQGGFDTGELFF
TRBV3-1/TRBV3-2	.	TRBJ1-4	TRBD1	TGTGCCAGCAGCCAGGCCGGGACAGGGGGGGAAAAACTGTTTTTT	CASSQAGTGGEKLFF
TRBV4-2	.	TRBJ2-3	TRBD2	TGTGCCAGCAGCCCCGGGACTAGCGGTCGCACAGATACGCAGTATTTT	CASSPGTSGRTDTQYF
TRBV6-1	.	TRBJ1-4	TRBD1	TGTGCCAGCAGTGTCGGGGTGACAGGGGGAGGTGAAAAACTGTTTTTT	CASSVGVTGGGEKLFF
TRBV11-1	.	TRBJ2-7	TRBD1	TGTGCCAGCAGCCCAACCGGGACAGGCCGATACGAGCAGTACTTC	CASSPTGTGRYEQYF
TRBV3-1/TRBV3-2	.	TRBJ2-3	.	TGTGCCAGCAGCCGACGACTGGGGGGAGGCCGTACGCAGTATTTT	CASSRRLGGGRTQYF
TRBV5-1	.	TRBJ1-1	.	TGCGCCAGCAGCTTGGCAGGTGGGGGAATGAACACTGAAGCTTTCTTT	CASSLAGGGMNTEAFF
TRBV6-2/TRBV6-3	.	TRBJ1-6	.	TGTGCCAGCAGCGATAGAAGCTCCTATAATTCACCCCTCCACTTT	CASSDRSSYNSPLHF